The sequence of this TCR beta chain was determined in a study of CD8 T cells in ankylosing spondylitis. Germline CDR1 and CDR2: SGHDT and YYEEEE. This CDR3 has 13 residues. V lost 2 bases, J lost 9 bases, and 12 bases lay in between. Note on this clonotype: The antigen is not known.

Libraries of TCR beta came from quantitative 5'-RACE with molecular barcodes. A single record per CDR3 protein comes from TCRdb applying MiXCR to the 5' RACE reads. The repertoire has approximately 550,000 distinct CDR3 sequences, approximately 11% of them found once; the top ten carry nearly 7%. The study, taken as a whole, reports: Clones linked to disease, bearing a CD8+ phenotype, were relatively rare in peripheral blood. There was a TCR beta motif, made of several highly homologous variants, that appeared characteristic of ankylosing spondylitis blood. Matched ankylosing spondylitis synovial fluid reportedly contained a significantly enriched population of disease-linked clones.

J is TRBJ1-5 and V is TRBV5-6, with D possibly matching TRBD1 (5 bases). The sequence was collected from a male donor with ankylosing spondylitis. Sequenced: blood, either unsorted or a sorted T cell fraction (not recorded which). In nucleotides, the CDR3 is TGTGCCAGCAGCTTAGGGACTCTGGGGCCCCAGCATTTT. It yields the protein CASSLGTLGPQHF.